This T cell receptor beta chain originates from a study of T cells in Graves' hyperthyroidism and ophthalmopathy. Study outcomes and limitations: Most expanded thyroid clonotypes above 0.001 also appeared in blood.

RNA transcripts gave rise to amplified TCR beta CDR3 regions. The TCR CDR3 first-round RT-PCR relied on the HTBI primer set. In TCRdb, the multiplex PCR reads were re-called with MiXCR into one record per CDR3 protein. The profile shows almost 600,000 distinct CDR3 sequences, 46% of them singletons. V lost 4 bases to trimming and J lost 5 bases; unmatched junction nucleotides: 7. Per the germline V gene, CDR1 is SEHNR and CDR2 is FQNEAQ (reference sequence). The CDR3 loop spans 14 amino acids. Lactation, pregnancy, other autoimmune disease or uncontrolled infection led to exclusion of patients. To note about this clonotype: Antigen specificity is unknown.

This clonotype originated in a woman aged 18 to 35 with Graves' hyperthyroidism. The chain has TRBV7-9 and TRBJ1-1; 7 bases match TRBD1. The sequencing input was peripheral blood or thyroid tissue (not recorded which). Here the CDR3 reads CASSSVTGYTEAFF. For the CDR3, the DNA is TGTGCCAGCAGCTCAGTGACAGGGTATACTGAAGCTTTCTTT.